These 23 T cell receptor beta chains were sequenced from one sample in a study of glioma-infiltrating T cells after dendritic cell vaccination. The time point: after dendritic cell vaccination, including at tumor progression/relapse. Profiled with immunoSEQ multiplex PCR; TCRdb holds only in-frame clones, not every one. The sample has some 91,000 clones; around four fifths are singletons. Source: blood, taken after dendritic cell vaccination. These receptors all stem from a human donor with glioblastoma.

V gene TRBV5-1 combines with J gene TRBJ2-3; TRBD2 aligns across 13 bases. The CDR3 is 16 amino acids. Trimming took 0 bases from V and 4 from J; bases not matched to a gene: 2. The germline V gene encodes CDR1 SGHRS and CDR2 YFSETQ. The DNA for the CDR3 is TGCGCCAGCAGCTTGGGACTAGCGGGGGGCCCAGATACGCAGTATTTT. This translates into CASSLGLAGGPDTQYF.

V is TRBV6-6 and J is TRBJ1-2; weak D call: TRBD1 (6 bases). Trimming shortened V by 7 bases and J by 2 bases, and 11 bases separated the two germline ends. This CDR3 comprises 13 residues. The germline V gene encodes CDR1 MNHNY and CDR2 SVGAGI (reference sequence). The CDR3 DNA is TGTGCCAGCACAGCGGGGGCCAACTATGGCTACACCTTC. It translates to CASTAGANYGYTF.

The J gene is TRBJ1-1, the V gene TRBV10-3, with 7 bases identical to TRBD1. Per germline, CDR1 ENHRY and CDR2 SYGVKD. J gave up 1 base and V 6 bases, and 8 bases lay outside the gene matches. CDR3 length: 15 amino acids. The CDR3 nucleotides read TGTGCCATCAGCGGATCGACAGGGTGGAACACTGAAGCTTTCTTT. This sequence encodes CAISGSTGWNTEAFF.

The chain uses TRBV7-2 and TRBJ1-6, with a possible D match to TRBD1 (5 bases). The V gene's germline CDR1 is SGHTA and CDR2 FQGNSA. Trimming left V 1 base short and J 5 bases short, with 6 bases between. The CDR3 totals 14 residues. The CDR3 nucleotides read TGTGCCAGCAGCTTAGTCAGGGATAATTCACCCCTCCACTTT. Amino acid sequence: CASSLVRDNSPLHF.

The genes are TRBV7-9 and TRBJ2-7, with 10 bases identical to TRBD1. V dropped 0 bases and J dropped 7; count of bases not matched to a gene: 9. The CDR3 totals 16 residues. Germline-derived CDR1 and CDR2 are SEHNR and FQNEAQ (reference sequence). The CDR3 nucleotides are TGTGCCAGCAGCTTAGCCCTAGACAGGGGGCTCGGAGAGCAGTACTTC. Translated: CASSLALDRGLGEQYF.

CDR3 region: CASSLAYGVAGELFF. CDR3 in DNA: TGCGCCAGCAGCTTGGCATATGGAGTTGCCGGGGAGCTGTTTTTT. The rearrangement joins TRBV5-1 to TRBJ2-2; D remains ambiguous. The length of the CDR3 is 15 residues. V gave up 0 bases and J gave up 6 bases, with 12 bases separating them. CDR1 SGHRS and CDR2 YFSETQ come from the germline V gene.

A word on this clone: One junction end does not reproduce the germline sequence, and a read error may be involved. The genes are TRBV2 and TRBJ2-2, with D possibly TRBD2 on 5 matching bases. From germline, CDR1 is SNHLY and CDR2 FYNNEI. The CDR3 contains 13 residues. Here the CDR3 reads CASSASPTGDLFF. CDR3 nucleotide sequence: TGTGCCAGCAGTGCCAGCCCCACCGGGGATCTGTTTTTT.

This sequence joins TRBV19 and TRBJ2-3, with 12 bases that match TRBD2. The J segment lost 1 base and the V segment lost 3 bases, leaving 5 bases of the junction unmatched. Looked up from germline, CDR1 is LNHDA and CDR2 is SQIVND (reference sequence). This CDR3 has 17 amino acids. Here the CDR3 reads CASSIFWTSGGTDTQYF. Here the CDR3 DNA reads TGTGCCAGTAGTATTTTCTGGACTAGCGGGGGCACAGATACGCAGTATTTT. Together with reference TRBV19 and TRBJ2-3, the CDR3 gives the full variable domain: DGGITQSPKYLFRKEGQNVTLSCEQNLNHDAMYWYRQDPGQGLRLIYYSQIVNDFQKGDIAEGYSVSREKKESFPLTVTSAQKNPTAFYLCASSIFWTSGGTDTQYFGPGTRLTVL.

V usage is TRBV19 and J usage is TRBJ2-5, with a possible D match to TRBD1 (5 bases). V was cut by 11 bases and J by 4 bases, with 17 bases left in between. Per germline, CDR1 LNHDA and CDR2 SQIVND (reference sequence). This CDR3 region has 13 residues. CDR3 sequence: CAVGAGWGETQYF. In DNA form, the CDR3 reads TGTGCCGTTGGGGCAGGGTGGGGAGAGACCCAGTACTTC.

The CDR3 sequence: CASSLAGANTGELFF. CDR3 bases: TGTGCCAGCAGCTTGGCAGGGGCGAACACCGGGGAGCTGTTTTTT. The V call is TRBV5-4, the J call TRBJ2-2; maybe TRBD1 (6 bases). V was shortened by 0 bases and J by 0 bases, with 6 bases between the two germline ends. Germline CDR1 is SGHNT and CDR2 is YYREEE (reference sequence). The CDR3 covers 15 residues.

This clone has more than one count but fewer than ten. This chain connects TRBV29-1 to TRBJ1-5; weak D call: TRBD1 (6 bases). V was trimmed by 4 bases and J by 3 bases, leaving 13 bases between them. The germline V gene has CDR1 SQVTM and CDR2 ANQGSEA. The CDR3 sequence is 14 residues long. CDR3 nucleotide sequence: TGCAGCGTTGCGCCAGGGGATCACAATCAGCCCCAGCATTTT. Translated: CSVAPGDHNQPQHF.

CDR3 in amino acids: CAWSESGGYGQYV. The CDR3 DNA sequence: TGTGCCTGGAGTGAGTCAGGGGGCTACGGGCAGTACGTC. This chain uses TRBV30 with TRBJ2-7, with 8 nucleotides matching TRBD1. Germline V CDR1 and CDR2: GTSNPN, SVGIG (reference sequence). This CDR3 region has 13 residues.

The chain joins TRBV14 to TRBJ2-2; possibly TRBD1 for D (6 bases). Germline CDR1 reads SGHDN; CDR2 reads FVKESK. This CDR3 is built from 17 residues. Trimming took off 0 bases at V and 2 bases at J, with 13 bases between the two ends. CDR3 nucleotides: TGTGCCAGCAGCCAAGATCTGAGGACAGCTAACACCGGGGAGCTGTTTTTT. It codes for CASSQDLRTANTGELFF.

V gene TRBV5-4 combines with J gene TRBJ1-5; D uncertain. From germline, CDR1 is SGHNT and CDR2 YYREEE (reference sequence). There are 14 residues in the CDR3. Trimming left V 5 bases short and J 2 bases short, with 11 bases between. The CDR3 DNA follows: TGTGCCAGCAGTAGACGGGGAGGCAATCAGCCCCAGCATTTT. Translating gives CASSRRGGNQPQHF.

The chain is built from TRBV5-1 and TRBJ2-5; weak D call: TRBD2 (5 bases). This CDR3 contains 14 residues. CDR1 and CDR2 (germline): SGHRS, YFSETQ. Trimming stripped 4 bases from V and 5 bases from J, with 15 bases between. The CDR3 loop is CASSRGESGETQYF. As DNA, the CDR3 is TGCGCCAGCAGCCGGGGAGAGTCGGGGGAGACCCAGTACTTC.

V usage is TRBV28 and J usage is TRBJ2-1; 11 nucleotides line up with TRBD2. The germline V gene has CDR1 MDHEN and CDR2 SYDVKM. With V trimmed by 5 bases and J by 9 bases, 15 bases remained unmatched. The CDR3 spans 17 residues. The CDR3 DNA follows: TGTGCCAGCAGTGAAATAGCGGGAGGGCCACTCGTGGTTGAGCAGTTCTTC. Translation: CASSEIAGGPLVVEQFF. The complete variable domain, with remaining parts taken from reference TRBV28 and TRBJ2-1, reads DVKVTQSSRYLVKRTGEKVFLECVQDMDHENMFWYRQDPGLGLRLIYFSYDVKMKEKGDIPEGYSVSREKKERFSLILESASTNQTSMYLCASSEIAGGPLVVEQFFGPGTRLTVL.

V and J are TRBV7-6 and TRBJ1-1; 7 nucleotides agree with TRBD1. This CDR3 region has 15 residues. In germline, CDR1 is SGHVS, CDR2 FNYEAQ. V lost 6 bases and J lost 3; bases outside the gene matches: 10. CDR3 DNA sequence: TGTGCCAGCAGGCAACTACAGGGGACGGACACTGAAGCTTTCTTT. This codes for CASRQLQGTDTEAFF. Full variable domain (remainder filled in from reference TRBV7-6 and TRBJ1-1): GAGVSQSPRYKVTKRGQDVALRCDPISGHVSLYWYRQALGQGPEFLTYFNYEAQQDKSGLPNDRFSAERPEGSISTLTIQRTEQRDSAMYRCASRQLQGTDTEAFFGQGTRLTVV.

V and J are TRBV18 and TRBJ1-2; tentative D call: TRBD1 (6 bases). The CDR3 has 13 residues. Trimming removed 6 bases from V and 4 bases from J, with 12 bases in between. Germline CDR1 is KGHSH and CDR2 is LQKENI. The DNA for the CDR3 is TGTGCCAGCTCTCCAACAGGGTTCTATGGCTACACCTTC. This sequence encodes CASSPTGFYGYTF.

This clone has more than one count but fewer than ten. The rearrangement links TRBV6-1 to TRBJ2-1, with 8 bases that match TRBD1. The CDR3 runs to 14 residues. Germline trimming cut 11 bases from V and 3 bases from J; bases unmatched to any gene: 9. Germline loops: CDR1 MNHNS, CDR2 SASEGT. Here the CDR3 DNA reads TGTGCCGGGTCCCGGGACAGGCTCTACAATGAGCAGTTCTTC. Translation: CAGSRDRLYNEQFF.

The chain links TRBV5-1 to TRBJ2-1; 7 nucleotides agree with TRBD2. This CDR3 contains 13 residues. V trimming: 2 bases; J trimming: 9 bases; junction bases outside the gene matches: 5. Germline V gene data show CDR1 as SGHRS and CDR2 as YFSETQ. The DNA of the CDR3 is TGCGCCAGCAGCTTTGTGGGGGGGGGTGAGCAGTTCTTC. Encoded protein: CASSFVGGGEQFF.

V is TRBV2 and J is TRBJ2-2, with D possibly matching TRBD2 (5 bases). CDR1 is SNHLY and CDR2 is FYNNEI in the germline V gene. This CDR3 is 14 amino acids long. V was cut by 5 bases and J by 1 base, with 8 bases left in between. The CDR3, as DNA: TGTGCCAGCAGTCCACTAGAGAACACCGGGGAGCTGTTTTTT. It codes for CASSPLENTGELFF.

The rearrangement uses TRBV6-1 and TRBJ1-6, with D unclear. Trimming left V 2 bases short and J 10 bases short, with 18 bases between. The CDR3 runs 16 residues. The germline CDR1 and CDR2 sequences are MNHNS and SASEGT. CDR3 amino acids: CASSERELPGTSPLHF. In DNA form, the CDR3 reads TGTGCCAGCAGTGAAAGGGAGCTGCCAGGAACCTCACCCCTCCACTTT.

The chain couples TRBV11-2 to TRBJ2-7; D possibly corresponds to TRBD1 (6 bases). The length of the CDR3 is 16 residues. Trimming left V 5 bases short and J 1 base short, with 18 bases between. Germline V lookup: CDR1 SGHAT, CDR2 FQNNGV. CDR3 nucleotides: TGTGCCAGCAGCCCGACAGGAAGTAGGGGTTCCTACGAGCAGTACTTC. Its protein is CASSPTGSRGSYEQYF. Filled out from reference TRBV11-2 and TRBJ2-7, the complete variable domain reads EAGVAQSPRYKIIEKRQSVAFWCNPISGHATLYWYQQILGQGPKLLIQFQNNGVVDDSQLPKDRFSAERLKGVDSTLKIQPAKLEDSAVYLCASSPTGSRGSYEQYFGPGTRLTVT.